This TCR beta chain stems from a study of T cell changes during pregnancy in multiple sclerosis. Method: immunoSEQ multiplex PCR; TCRdb's copy keeps in-frame clones and lacks some. The repertoire holds more than 85,000 clones, with more than 80% as singletons. V lost 5 bases and J 2 bases, leaving 16 bases between the germline ends. The germline gives CDR1 KGHSH, CDR2 LQKENI. The CDR3 contains 15 residues. Sequences were derived from peripheral blood, sampled in the second trimester of pregnancy. The chain has TRBV18 and TRBJ2-7, with a possible D match to TRBD1 (6 bases). The TCR sequence derives from a female donor with multiple sclerosis, enrolled in a pregnancy study. In DNA, the CDR3 is TGTGCCAGCTCAACTACACAGGGTTGGGCCTACGAGCAGTACTTC. Translating it yields CASSTTQGWAYEQYF. Based on the CDR3 plus reference TRBV18 and TRBJ2-7, the full variable domain is NAGVMQNPRHLVRRRGQEARLRCSPMKGHSHVYWYRQLPEEGLKFMVYLQKENIIDESGMPKERFSAEFPKEGPSILRIQQVVRGDSAAYFCASSTTQGWAYEQYFGPGTRLTVT.